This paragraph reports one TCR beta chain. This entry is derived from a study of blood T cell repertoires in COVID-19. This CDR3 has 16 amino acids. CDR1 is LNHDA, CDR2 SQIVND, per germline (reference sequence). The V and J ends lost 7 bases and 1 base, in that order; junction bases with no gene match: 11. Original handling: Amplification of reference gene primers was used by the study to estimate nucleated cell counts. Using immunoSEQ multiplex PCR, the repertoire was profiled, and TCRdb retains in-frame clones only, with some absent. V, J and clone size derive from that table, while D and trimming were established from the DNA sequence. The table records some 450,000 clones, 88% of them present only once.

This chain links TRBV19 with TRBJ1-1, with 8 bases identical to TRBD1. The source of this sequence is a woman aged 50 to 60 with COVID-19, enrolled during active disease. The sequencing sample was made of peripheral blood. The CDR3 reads CASTRLGTGPNTEAFF. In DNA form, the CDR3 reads TGTGCCAGTACCCGACTTGGGACAGGTCCGAACACTGAAGCTTTCTTT.